This paragraph reports one T cell receptor (beta chain). The antigen is not known. The data derive from a study of OX40 agonist ivuxolimab in advanced cancers. Across the study: Allowance was made for prior anti-PD-1, anti-PD-L1 or anti-CTLA-4 therapy, and around 41% had some. Points from the study as a whole: More expanded clones were seen, on average, in CD8+ T cells than in CD4+.

Profiling relied on immunoSEQ multiplex PCR, and the TCRdb table lists in-frame clones only, not all of them. The data hold approximately 82,000 clones, with approximately 85% observed a single time. The trim removed 0 bases at V and 2 bases at J, leaving 6 bases unmatched. Germline CDR1 SGHNT, CDR2 YYREEE (reference sequence). CDR3 length equals 18 residues. The chain has TRBV5-4 and TRBJ2-3, with 13 bases matching TRBD2. The TCR sequence derives from an adult with an advanced solid tumor such as melanoma, head and neck, liver or kidney cancer. Source: CD4+ or CD8+ T cells sorted from blood, taken in a trial of the OX40 agonist ivuxolimab. CDR3 loop: CASSLARGLAGTTDTQYF. The CDR3 nucleotides read TGTGCCAGCAGCTTGGCTAGGGGACTAGCGGGGACCACAGATACGCAGTATTTT.